This is a list of T cell receptor beta chains from one sample in a study of graft-versus-host responses after intestinal transplantation. Assay used: immunoSEQ multiplex PCR; TCRdb lists only in-frame clones, some missing. The sample contains 130,000 or so clones, about 93% of which appear only once. Antigens for these TCRs are unknown. This sample comprised unstimulated CD4+ T cells sorted from spleen or lymph node cells, obtained before intestinal transplant. The source of these receptors is a human donor who received an intestinal transplant. Both conserved end residues are part of each CDR3. The D gene is left open where the match is weak. The size field is filled for only some rows; it gives once, few, many or a size class.

v_gene	abundance	j_gene	d_gene	CDR3aa	CDR3nt
TRBV23-1	once	TRBJ2-7	.	CASNRREQYF	TGCGCCAGCAACCGGAGGGAGCAGTACTTC
TRBV14	once	TRBJ2-1	.	CASSRPPVEPWRVYNEQFF	TGTGCCAGCAGCCGCCCCCCGGTAGAGCCTTGGCGGGTTTACAATGAGCAGTTCTTC
TRBV30	.	TRBJ2-4	TRBD2	CAWKGRGDLREAKNIQYF	TGTGCCTGGAAGGGGCGGGGGGATCTACGGGAAGCCAAAAACATTCAGTACTTC
TRBV5-1	.	TRBJ2-7	.	CASSLVGGRGQYF	TGCGCCAGCAGCTTGGTCGGGGGGCGCGGGCAGTACTTC
TRBV5-4	.	TRBJ2-7	.	CASSLGTASSYEQYF	TGTGCCAGCAGCTTGGGGACGGCTAGCTCCTACGAGCAGTACTTC
TRBV29-1	.	TRBJ2-1	TRBD2	CSVVVAGGGEQFF	TGCAGCGTTGTCGTAGCGGGAGGAGGTGAGCAGTTCTTC
TRBV5-1	.	TRBJ2-7	.	CASSTGPSYEQYF	TGCGCCAGCAGCACGGGACCGTCCTACGAGCAGTACTTC
TRBV6-5	.	TRBJ2-5	TRBD2	CASSRTSGKQTQYF	TGTGCCAGCAGCCGGACTAGCGGGAAACAGACCCAGTACTTC
TRBV29-1	.	TRBJ2-7	TRBD1	CSGAPGTGSSYEQYF	TGCAGCGGCGCCCCTGGGACAGGGAGCTCCTACGAGCAGTACTTC
TRBV28	.	TRBJ2-4	.	CASSLAGTAKNIQYF	TGTGCCAGCAGTTTGGCCGGGACAGCCAAAAACATTCAGTACTTC
TRBV5-1	.	TRBJ2-5	.	CASSLMGSQETQYF	TGCGCCAGCAGCTTGATGGGCAGTCAAGAGACCCAGTACTTC
TRBV6-1	.	TRBJ1-3	.	CASSEPPAGNTIYF	TGTGCCAGCAGTGAACCTCCAGCTGGAAACACCATATATTTT
TRBV6-5	.	TRBJ1-1	.	CASISQLAEAFF	TGTGCCAGCATATCACAGCTCGCTGAAGCTTTCTTT
TRBV10-3	.	TRBJ2-1	.	CATYAGTVKNEQFF	TGTGCCACTTATGCCGGGACGGTTAAAAATGAGCAGTTCTTC
TRBV9	.	TRBJ2-4	TRBD1	CASSVAGGAKNIQYF	TGTGCCAGCAGCGTAGCAGGGGGCGCCAAAAACATTCAGTACTTC
TRBV5-1	few	TRBJ2-7	.	CASSLAIDAQPYEQYF	TGCGCCAGCAGCTTGGCCATTGACGCCCAGCCCTACGAGCAGTACTTC
TRBV19	.	TRBJ1-1	.	CASSPSSGSHTEAFF	TGTGCCAGTAGTCCCAGCTCGGGGTCCCACACTGAAGCTTTCTTT
TRBV2	.	TRBJ1-3	.	CASSERGATSSGNTIYF	TGTGCCAGCAGTGAGAGGGGGGCCACTAGCTCTGGAAACACCATATATTTT
TRBV7-9	.	TRBJ1-5	.	CASSLGSTQPQHF	TGTGCCAGCAGCTTAGGCTCTACTCAGCCCCAGCATTTT
TRBV5-1	.	TRBJ2-3	.	CASRGLSSDTQYF	TGCGCCAGCCGGGGTCTTTCTTCAGATACGCAGTATTTT
TRBV6-1	.	TRBJ2-7	.	CASSTPGPEQYF	TGTGCCAGCAGTACCCCAGGCCCCGAGCAGTACTTC
TRBV7-3	.	TRBJ2-3	TRBD2	CASSLKVPSGSVDTQYF	TGTGCCAGCAGCTTAAAAGTCCCTAGCGGGAGCGTAGATACGCAGTATTTT
TRBV13	.	TRBJ2-1	.	CASSVVNEQFF	TGTGCCAGCAGCGTGGTAAATGAGCAGTTCTTC
TRBV10-3	few	TRBJ1-5	TRBD1	CAIRSTGDSNQPQHF	TGTGCCATCAGATCTACAGGGGATAGCAATCAGCCCCAGCATTTT
TRBV27	.	TRBJ1-1	TRBD1	CASSSLWDRVWGTEAFF	TGTGCCAGCAGCTCCCTGTGGGACAGGGTATGGGGCACTGAAGCTTTCTTT
TRBV19	.	TRBJ1-3	.	CASSIPARESGNTIYF	TGTGCCAGTAGTATTCCGGCGAGGGAATCTGGAAACACCATATATTTT
TRBV5-5	.	TRBJ2-4	.	CASSPPSPGIQYF	TGTGCCAGCAGCCCCCCGTCCCCCGGCATTCAGTACTTC
TRBV6-1	once	TRBJ2-1	.	CASSGQVWNEQFF	TGTGCCAGCAGTGGACAGGTCTGGAATGAGCAGTTCTTC
TRBV7-8	.	TRBJ1-4	.	CASSRGTDEKLFF	TGTGCCAGCAGCCGGGGGACGGATGAAAAACTGTTTTTT
TRBV4-2	.	TRBJ1-2	.	CASSQDRPGRHYGYTF	TGTGCCAGCAGCCAAGATAGGCCAGGGCGGCACTATGGCTACACCTTC
TRBV4-1	.	TRBJ1-5	.	CASSQGTDQPQHF	TGCGCCAGCAGCCAAGGGACGGATCAGCCCCAGCATTTT
TRBV6-5	.	TRBJ2-5	.	CASSSNSPGETQYF	TGTGCCAGCAGTTCAAACTCACCCGGGGAGACCCAGTACTTC
TRBV19	.	TRBJ1-2	TRBD1	CASSIDGQGRLKGYTF	TGTGCCAGTAGTATCGATGGACAGGGGCGTCTTAAAGGCTACACCTTC
TRBV10-3	.	TRBJ2-7	TRBD1	CAISEGDSLSYEQYF	TGTGCCATCAGTGAGGGGGACAGTCTCTCCTACGAGCAGTACTTC
TRBV19	once	TRBJ2-3	TRBD2	CASSTEWPSGRDTQYF	TGTGCCAGTAGTACCGAGTGGCCTAGCGGGAGAGATACGCAGTATTTT
TRBV28	.	TRBJ2-7	TRBD2	CASNLLAGVKEQYF	TGTGCCAGCAACCTACTAGCGGGAGTGAAAGAGCAGTACTTC
TRBV28	once	TRBJ1-4	.	CASSLLGGARTNEKLFF	TGTGCCAGCAGTTTACTTGGGGGAGCTAGAACTAATGAAAAACTGTTTTTT
TRBV6-5	.	TRBJ2-2	TRBD1	CASSYGRGRNTGELFF	TGTGCCAGCAGTTACGGCAGGGGGCGGAACACCGGGGAGCTGTTTTTT
TRBV2	.	TRBJ1-1	TRBD1	CASSEALGTGVNTEAFF	TGTGCCAGCAGTGAAGCCCTAGGGACAGGGGTGAACACTGAAGCTTTCTTT
TRBV7-2	.	TRBJ2-1	TRBD2	CASSLTSGAVYNEQFF	TGTGCCAGCAGCTTAACTAGCGGGGCCGTTTACAATGAGCAGTTCTTC
TRBV7-9	.	TRBJ2-7	.	CASSLDGWAYEQYF	TGTGCCAGCAGCTTAGATGGTTGGGCCTACGAGCAGTACTTC
TRBV9	.	TRBJ2-3	.	CASSISVTDTQYF	TGTGCCAGCAGCATAAGCGTCACAGATACGCAGTATTTT
TRBV28	.	TRBJ2-3	TRBD2	CASRISGWKVGTDTQYF	TGTGCCAGCAGGATTAGCGGGTGGAAGGTTGGCACAGATACGCAGTATTTT
TRBV7-8	.	TRBJ2-5	.	CASSFSETQYF	TGTGCCAGCAGCTTTTCCGAGACCCAGTACTTC
TRBV5-1	.	TRBJ2-7	TRBD2	CASSSQTLAGVVYEQYF	TGCGCCAGCAGCTCGCAGACGCTAGCGGGAGTAGTCTACGAGCAGTACTTC
TRBV7-9	.	TRBJ1-1	.	CASSLETGEAFF	TGTGCCAGCAGCTTAGAGACAGGTGAAGCTTTCTTT
TRBV7-8	.	TRBJ1-4	TRBD1	CASSLVWDRVNEKLFF	TGTGCCAGCAGCTTAGTGTGGGACAGGGTTAATGAAAAACTGTTTTTT
TRBV6-5	.	TRBJ1-5	.	CASRSGLQPQHF	TGTGCCAGCCGTTCCGGGCTTCAGCCCCAGCATTTT
TRBV6-1	.	TRBJ1-2	.	CASELRRLNYGYTF	TGTGCCAGCGAGCTTAGGAGACTTAACTATGGCTACACCTTC
TRBV18	few	TRBJ1-3	.	CASSVPGGEPIYF	TGTGCCAGCTCAGTTCCGGGTGGCGAGCCAATATATTTT
TRBV7-9	.	TRBJ2-3	TRBD1	CASSVPGQKSTDTQYF	TGTGCCAGCAGCGTACCGGGACAGAAGAGCACAGATACGCAGTATTTT
TRBV19	.	TRBJ2-2	.	CASNKLTNTGELFF	TGTGCCAGTAATAAGTTAACGAACACCGGGGAGCTGTTTTTT
TRBV10-3	.	TRBJ1-3	.	CAISEATVFLSGNTIYF	TGTGCCATCAGTGAAGCCACAGTTTTTCTCTCTGGAAACACCATATATTTT
TRBV7-7	.	TRBJ2-7	.	CASSRGPGEQYF	TGTGCCAGCAGCCGCGGACCCGGGGAGCAGTACTTC